The T cell receptor beta chain described here comes from a study of T cell responses to AZD1222 COVID-19 vaccine. Using immunoSEQ multiplex PCR, the repertoire was profiled, and TCRdb retains in-frame clones only, with some absent. The data show roughly 70,000 clones, roughly 91% seen once. J was trimmed by 4 bases and V by 6 bases; bases with no gene match: 6. CDR1 and CDR2 (germline): SQVTM, ANQGSEA. The CDR3 extends over 13 amino acids. Regarding the study as a whole: Donors, mostly white British, included more females; clonal diversity was possibly underestimated.

Comments on this clone: The antigen remains unidentified.

The sequence was collected from an adult who received the MenACWY meningococcal vaccine as a control. The chain has TRBV29-1 and TRBJ1-2; 9 nucleotides line up with TRBD1. The sequencing here drew on peripheral blood, taken 28 days after the second dose of the MenACWY control vaccine. CDR3 region: CSVEMTGGYGYTF. DNA for the CDR3: TGCAGCGTCGAAATGACAGGGGGCTATGGCTACACCTTC.